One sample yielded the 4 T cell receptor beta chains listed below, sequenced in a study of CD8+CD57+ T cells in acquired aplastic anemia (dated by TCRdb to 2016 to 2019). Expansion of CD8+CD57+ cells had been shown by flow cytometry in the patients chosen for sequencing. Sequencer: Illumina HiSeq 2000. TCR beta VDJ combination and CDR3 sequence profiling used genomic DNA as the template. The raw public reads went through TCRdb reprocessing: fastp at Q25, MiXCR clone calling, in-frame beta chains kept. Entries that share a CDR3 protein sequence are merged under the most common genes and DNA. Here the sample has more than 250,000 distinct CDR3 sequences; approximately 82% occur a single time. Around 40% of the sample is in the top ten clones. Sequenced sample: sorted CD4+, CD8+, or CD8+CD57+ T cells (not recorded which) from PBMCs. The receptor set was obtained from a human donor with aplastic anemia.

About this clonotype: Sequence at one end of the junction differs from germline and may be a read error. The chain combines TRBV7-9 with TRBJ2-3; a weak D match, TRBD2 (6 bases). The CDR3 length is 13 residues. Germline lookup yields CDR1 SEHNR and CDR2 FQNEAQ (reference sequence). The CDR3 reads CASSDGGTDTHYF. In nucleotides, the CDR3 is TGTGCCAGCAGCGACGGGGGAACAGATACGCACTATTTC.

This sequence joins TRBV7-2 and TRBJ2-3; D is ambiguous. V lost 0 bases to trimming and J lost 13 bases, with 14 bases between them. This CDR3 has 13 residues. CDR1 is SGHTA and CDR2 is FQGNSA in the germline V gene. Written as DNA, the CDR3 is TGTGCCAGCAGCTTAGCCCCAGCAGATAAGAAGTATTTT. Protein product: CASSLAPADKKYF.

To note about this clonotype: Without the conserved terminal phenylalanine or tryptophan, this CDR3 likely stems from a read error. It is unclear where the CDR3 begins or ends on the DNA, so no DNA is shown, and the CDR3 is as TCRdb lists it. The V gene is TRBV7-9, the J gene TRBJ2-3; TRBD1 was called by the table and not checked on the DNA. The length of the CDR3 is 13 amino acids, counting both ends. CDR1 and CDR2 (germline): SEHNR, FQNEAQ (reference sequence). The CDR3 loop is CASSQVLSSTDTQ.

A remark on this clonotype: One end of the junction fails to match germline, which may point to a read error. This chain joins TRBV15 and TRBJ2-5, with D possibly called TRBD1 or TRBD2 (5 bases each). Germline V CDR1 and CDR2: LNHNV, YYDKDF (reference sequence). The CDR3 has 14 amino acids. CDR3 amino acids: CASSRAREQETLYF. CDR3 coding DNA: TGTGCCAGCAGCAGAGCCAGGGAGCAAGAGACCCTGTACTTC. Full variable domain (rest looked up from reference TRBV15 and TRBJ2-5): DAMVIQNPRYQVTQFGKPVTLSCSQTLNHNVMYWYQQKSSQAPKLLFHYYDKDFNNEADTPDNFQSRRPNTSFCFLDIRSPGLGDTAMYLCASSRAREQETLYFGPGTRLLVL.